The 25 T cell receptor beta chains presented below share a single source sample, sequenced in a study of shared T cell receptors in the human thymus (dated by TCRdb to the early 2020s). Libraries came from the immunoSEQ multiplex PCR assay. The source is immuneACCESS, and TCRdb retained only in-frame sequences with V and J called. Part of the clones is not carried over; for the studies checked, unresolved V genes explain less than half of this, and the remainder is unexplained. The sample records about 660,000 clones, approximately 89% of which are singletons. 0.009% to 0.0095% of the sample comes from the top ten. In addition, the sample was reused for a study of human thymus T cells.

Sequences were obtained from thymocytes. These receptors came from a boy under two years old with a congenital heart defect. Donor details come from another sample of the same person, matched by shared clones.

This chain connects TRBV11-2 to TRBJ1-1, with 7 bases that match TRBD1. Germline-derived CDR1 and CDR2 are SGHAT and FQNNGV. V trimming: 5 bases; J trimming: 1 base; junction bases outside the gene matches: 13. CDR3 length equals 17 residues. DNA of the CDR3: TGTGCCAGCAGCGTCGTTGACCGACAGGGCGAGAACACTGAAGCTTTCTTT. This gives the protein CASSVVDRQGENTEAFF.

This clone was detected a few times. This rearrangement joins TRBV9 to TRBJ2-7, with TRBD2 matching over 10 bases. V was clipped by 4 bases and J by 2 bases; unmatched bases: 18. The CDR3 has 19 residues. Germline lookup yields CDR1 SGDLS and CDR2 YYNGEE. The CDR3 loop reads CASSPRPVAGGPATYEQYF. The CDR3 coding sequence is TGTGCCAGCAGCCCTAGGCCGGTAGCGGGAGGTCCAGCTACCTACGAGCAGTACTTC.

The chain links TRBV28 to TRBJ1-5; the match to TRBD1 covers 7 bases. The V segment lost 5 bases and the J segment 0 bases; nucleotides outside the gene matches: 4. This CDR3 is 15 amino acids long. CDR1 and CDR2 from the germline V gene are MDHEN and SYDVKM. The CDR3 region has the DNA TGTGCCAGCAGTCCGACAGGGCCTAGCAATCAGCCCCAGCATTTT. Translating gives CASSPTGPSNQPQHF.

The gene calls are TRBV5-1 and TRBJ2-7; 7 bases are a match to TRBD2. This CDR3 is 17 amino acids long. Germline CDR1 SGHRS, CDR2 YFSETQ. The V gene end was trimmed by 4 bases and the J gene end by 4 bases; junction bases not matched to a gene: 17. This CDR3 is CASSAGLRHIHPYEQYF. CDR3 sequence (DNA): TGCGCCAGCAGCGCGGGACTAAGACATATTCATCCTTACGAGCAGTACTTC.

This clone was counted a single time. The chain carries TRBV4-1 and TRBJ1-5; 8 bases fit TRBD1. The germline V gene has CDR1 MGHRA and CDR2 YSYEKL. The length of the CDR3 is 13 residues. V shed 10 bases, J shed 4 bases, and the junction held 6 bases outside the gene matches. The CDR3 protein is CATDRGGNQPQHF. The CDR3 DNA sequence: TGCGCCACCGACAGGGGAGGAAATCAGCCCCAGCATTTT.

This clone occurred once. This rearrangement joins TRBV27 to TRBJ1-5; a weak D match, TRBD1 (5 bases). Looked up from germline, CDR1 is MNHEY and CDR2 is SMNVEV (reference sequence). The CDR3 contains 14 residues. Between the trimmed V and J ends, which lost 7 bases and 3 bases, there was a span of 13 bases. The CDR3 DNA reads TGTGCCAGCAAGGTGGCAGGGATCAATCAGCCCCAGCATTTT. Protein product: CASKVAGINQPQHF.

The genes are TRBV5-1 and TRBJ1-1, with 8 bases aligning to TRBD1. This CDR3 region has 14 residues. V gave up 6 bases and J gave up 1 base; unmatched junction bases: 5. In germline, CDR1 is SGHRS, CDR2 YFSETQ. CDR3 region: CASTPGQGNTEAFF. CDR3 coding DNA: TGCGCCAGCACCCCTGGACAGGGGAACACTGAAGCTTTCTTT.

Here the CDR3 reads CASSQAFQGETKNTGELFF. CDR3 nucleotide sequence: TGCGCCAGCAGCCAAGCCTTTCAGGGTGAAACTAAGAACACCGGGGAGCTGTTTTTT. V gene TRBV4-3 combines with J gene TRBJ2-2, with D possibly TRBD1 on 5 matching bases. CDR3 length: 19 residues. Looked up from germline, CDR1 is LGHNA and CDR2 is YSLEER. V was shortened by 1 base and J by 1 base, with 19 bases between the two germline ends.

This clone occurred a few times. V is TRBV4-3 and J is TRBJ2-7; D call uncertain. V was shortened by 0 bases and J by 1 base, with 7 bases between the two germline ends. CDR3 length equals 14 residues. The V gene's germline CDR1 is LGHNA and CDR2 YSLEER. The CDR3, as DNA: TGCGCCAGCAGCCAAGACAGGCTGTCCTACGAGCAGTACTTC. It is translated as CASSQDRLSYEQYF.

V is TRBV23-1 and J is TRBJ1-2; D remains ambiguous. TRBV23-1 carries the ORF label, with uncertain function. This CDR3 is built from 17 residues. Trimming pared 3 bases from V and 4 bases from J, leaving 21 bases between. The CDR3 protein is CASSHRGLRPSTYGYTF. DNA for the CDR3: TGCGCCAGCAGTCATCGGGGATTGCGGCCGTCGACCTATGGCTACACCTTC.

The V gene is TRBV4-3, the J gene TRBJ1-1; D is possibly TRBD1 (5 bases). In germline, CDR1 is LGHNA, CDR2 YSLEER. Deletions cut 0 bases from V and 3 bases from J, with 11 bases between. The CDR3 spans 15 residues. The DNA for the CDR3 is TGCGCCAGCAGCCAAGATTTTCGGGGGTACACTGAAGCTTTCTTT. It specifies CASSQDFRGYTEAFF.

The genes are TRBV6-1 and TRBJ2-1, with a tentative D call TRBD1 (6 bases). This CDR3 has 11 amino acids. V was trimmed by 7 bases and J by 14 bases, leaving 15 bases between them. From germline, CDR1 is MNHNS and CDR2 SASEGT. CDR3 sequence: CASTLDRFKFF. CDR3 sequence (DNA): TGTGCCAGCACCCTCGACAGGTTTAAGTTCTTC.

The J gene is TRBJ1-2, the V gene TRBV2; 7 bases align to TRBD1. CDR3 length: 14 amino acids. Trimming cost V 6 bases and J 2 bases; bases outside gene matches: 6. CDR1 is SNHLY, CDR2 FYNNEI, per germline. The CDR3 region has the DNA TGTGCCAGCAGGAGGGACAGTGGGAACTATGGCTACACCTTC. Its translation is CASRRDSGNYGYTF.

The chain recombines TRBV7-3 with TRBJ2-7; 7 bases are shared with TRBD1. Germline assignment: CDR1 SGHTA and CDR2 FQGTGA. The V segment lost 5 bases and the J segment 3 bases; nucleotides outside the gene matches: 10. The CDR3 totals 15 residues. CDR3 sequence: CASSQTMTGYYEQYF. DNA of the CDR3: TGTGCCAGCAGCCAGACTATGACAGGGTACTACGAGCAGTACTTC.

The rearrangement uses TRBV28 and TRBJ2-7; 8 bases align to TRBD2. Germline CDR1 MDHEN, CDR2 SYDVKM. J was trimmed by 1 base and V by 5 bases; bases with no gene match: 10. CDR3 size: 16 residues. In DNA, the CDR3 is TGTGCCAGCAGTCCCGGGAGGGCTAGCGGGTCCTACGAGCAGTACTTC. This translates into CASSPGRASGSYEQYF.

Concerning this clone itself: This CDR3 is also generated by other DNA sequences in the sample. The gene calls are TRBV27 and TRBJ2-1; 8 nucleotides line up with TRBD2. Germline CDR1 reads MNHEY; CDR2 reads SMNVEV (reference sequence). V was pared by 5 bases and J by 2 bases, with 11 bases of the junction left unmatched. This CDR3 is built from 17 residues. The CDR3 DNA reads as TGTGCCAGCAGTCCGCCGCCGACTAGCGAGACCTACAATGAGCAGTTCTTC. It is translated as CASSPPPTSETYNEQFF.

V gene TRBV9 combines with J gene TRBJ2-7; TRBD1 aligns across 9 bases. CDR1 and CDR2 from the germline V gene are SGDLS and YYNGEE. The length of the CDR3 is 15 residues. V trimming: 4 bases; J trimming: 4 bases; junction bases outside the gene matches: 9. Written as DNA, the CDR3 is TGTGCCAGCAGCAAAGGGGGACAGGGTACGTACGAGCAGTACTTC. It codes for CASSKGGQGTYEQYF.

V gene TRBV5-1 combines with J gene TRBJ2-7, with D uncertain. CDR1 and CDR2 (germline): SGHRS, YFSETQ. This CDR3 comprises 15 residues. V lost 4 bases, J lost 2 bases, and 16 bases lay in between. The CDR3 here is CASSPRLTTPYEQYF. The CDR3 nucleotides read TGCGCCAGCAGCCCCAGACTGACGACTCCCTACGAGCAGTACTTC.

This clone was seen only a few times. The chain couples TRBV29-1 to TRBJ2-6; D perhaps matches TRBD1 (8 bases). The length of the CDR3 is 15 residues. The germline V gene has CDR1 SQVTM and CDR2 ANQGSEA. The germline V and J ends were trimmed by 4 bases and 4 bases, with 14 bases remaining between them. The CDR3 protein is CSVGGGTGGANVLTF. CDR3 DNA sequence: TGCAGCGTTGGGGGGGGGACAGGAGGGGCCAACGTCCTGACTTTC.

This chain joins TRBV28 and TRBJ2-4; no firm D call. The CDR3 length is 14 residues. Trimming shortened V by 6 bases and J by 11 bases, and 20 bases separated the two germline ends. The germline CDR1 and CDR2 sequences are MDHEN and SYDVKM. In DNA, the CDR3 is TGTGCCAGCAGCCTAGAGGCGGCCTGTCGGGTTCAGTACTTC. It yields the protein CASSLEAACRVQYF.

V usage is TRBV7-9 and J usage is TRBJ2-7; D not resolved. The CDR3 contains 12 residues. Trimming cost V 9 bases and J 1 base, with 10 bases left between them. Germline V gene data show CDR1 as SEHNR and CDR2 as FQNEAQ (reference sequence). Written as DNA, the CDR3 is TGTGCCAGTGCGGCTCGTTCCTACGAGCAGTACTTC. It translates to CASAARSYEQYF.

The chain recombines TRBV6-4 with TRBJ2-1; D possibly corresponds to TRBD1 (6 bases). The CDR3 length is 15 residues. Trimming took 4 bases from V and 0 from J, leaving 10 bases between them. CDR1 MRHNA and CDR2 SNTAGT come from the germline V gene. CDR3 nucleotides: TGTGCCAGCAGTGGAACAGGGAGCTCCTACAATGAGCAGTTCTTC. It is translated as CASSGTGSSYNEQFF.

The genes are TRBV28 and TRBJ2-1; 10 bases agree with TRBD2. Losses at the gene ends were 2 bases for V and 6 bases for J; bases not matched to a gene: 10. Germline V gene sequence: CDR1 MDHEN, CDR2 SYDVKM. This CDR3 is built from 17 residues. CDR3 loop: CASSLAGSGRGPNEQFF. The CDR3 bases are TGTGCCAGCAGTTTAGCCGGCAGCGGGAGGGGACCCAATGAGCAGTTCTTC.

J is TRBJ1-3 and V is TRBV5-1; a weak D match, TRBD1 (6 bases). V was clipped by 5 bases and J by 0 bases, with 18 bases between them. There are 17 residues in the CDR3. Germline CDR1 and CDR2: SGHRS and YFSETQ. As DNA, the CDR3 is TGCGCCAGCAGGAAGGAAGGACAGCCCCGCTCTGGAAACACCATATATTTT. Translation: CASRKEGQPRSGNTIYF. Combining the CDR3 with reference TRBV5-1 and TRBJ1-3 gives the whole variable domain KAGVTQTPRYLIKTRGQQVTLSCSPISGHRSVSWYQQTPGQGLQFLFEYFSETQRNKGNFPGRFSGRQFSNSRSEMNVSTLELGDSALYLCASRKEGQPRSGNTIYFGEGSWLTVV.

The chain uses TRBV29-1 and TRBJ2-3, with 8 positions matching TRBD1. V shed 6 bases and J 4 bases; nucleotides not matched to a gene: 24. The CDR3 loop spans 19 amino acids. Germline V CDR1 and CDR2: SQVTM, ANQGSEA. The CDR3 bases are TGCAGCGTCCTCCTCACCTCAGAGTCTAGGCCAGGGGGCCCAGATACGCAGTATTTT. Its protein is CSVLLTSESRPGGPDTQYF.